This T cell receptor beta chain was identified in a study of identical twins. Germline loops: CDR1 LGHDT, CDR2 YNNKEL (reference sequence). This CDR3 contains 17 residues. V shed 4 bases, J shed 4 bases, and the junction held 6 bases outside the gene matches. Template switching introduced a universal primer site, and the cDNA bore unique molecular identifiers. TCRdb processed the 5' RACE reads anew with MiXCR; each CDR3 protein has one entry. Found here are 200,000 to 300,000 distinct CDR3 sequences, roughly 12% of them singletons; the top ten hold 4% to 5%. This clonotype has only a few counts. Its antigen is not known. The study, taken as a whole, reports: Alpha sequences that were out-of-frame and twin-shared showed an excess of low generation probability.

The same sample was also studied in work on yellow fever vaccine responses in identical twins. That study adds: A vaccine T cell response that seemed partly convergent and partly personalized was reported in twins.

Specimen: memory (CD45RO+) T cells sorted from blood. The sequence came from a young woman in good health. The rearrangement links TRBV3-1 to TRBJ2-2; 13 bases map to TRBD2. For the CDR3, the DNA is TGTGCCAGCAGCCGAACACTAGCGGGGGGGCCCACCGGGGAGCTGTTTTTT. It translates to CASSRTLAGGPTGELFF.